These T cell receptor beta chains were read from a single sample in a study of radiotherapy plus CTLA-4 blockade in lung cancer. Some clones are missing from TCRdb's copy, which holds only in-frame ones; the method was immunoSEQ multiplex PCR. The sample lists 70,000 to 100,000 clones; more than 75% were seen once. The sequencing used peripheral blood, collected from a patient treated with radiotherapy plus ipilimumab. All receptors derive from a human donor with non-small cell lung cancer who had a partial response to radiotherapy plus ipilimumab. The CDR3 runs from the conserved cysteine through the conserved F or W. D genes are given only for firm matches. Size is stated for part of the rows, as once, few or many counts, or as a class when the clone is expanded.

-	TRBV6-1	-	TRBJ2-1	TGTGCCAGCAGTGATCGCGGCTACAATGAGCAGTTCTTC	CASSDRGYNEQFF
-	TRBV11-2	-	TRBJ1-1	TGTGCCAGCAGCTTAGAGTCCGCGGTGGACACTGAAGCTTTCTTT	CASSLESAVDTEAFF
TRBD1	TRBV5-1	-	TRBJ2-2	TGCGCCAGCAGCTTGCCGGGACAGACCACCGGGGAGCTGTTTTTT	CASSLPGQTTGELFF
-	TRBV18	-	TRBJ1-5	TGTGCCAGCTCACCGACTTACGGACAGTACAATCAGCCCCAGCATTTT	CASSPTYGQYNQPQHF
TRBD1	TRBV5-1	-	TRBJ1-4	TGCGCCAGCAGCTTCACAGGGGGCGATGAAAAACTGTTTTTT	CASSFTGGDEKLFF
-	TRBV4-1	-	TRBJ1-1	TGCGCCAGCAGCCAAGATTGGGGACAGAACACTGAAGCTTTCTTT	CASSQDWGQNTEAFF
TRBD1	TRBV27	once	TRBJ1-2	TGTGCCAGCACCCTATTGACAGGGGGTGCCTATGGCTACACCTTC	CASTLLTGGAYGYTF
TRBD1	TRBV30	-	TRBJ1-1	TGTGCCTGGAGCTGGACAGGGGCTAAGAACACTGAAGCTTTCTTT	CAWSWTGAKNTEAFF
TRBD2	TRBV5-6	-	TRBJ2-1	TGTGCCAGCAGCTTAGGGACTAGAGGTGGTGAGCAGTTCTTC	CASSLGTRGGEQFF
-	TRBV2	-	TRBJ1-5	TGTGCCAGCAGTGAAACCCTCCTGCCGGGACCCCAGCATTTT	CASSETLLPGPQHF
TRBD1	TRBV4-1	-	TRBJ1-2	TGCGCCAGCAGCGATAACCGACAGGGGAACTATGGCTACACCTTC	CASSDNRQGNYGYTF
TRBD1	TRBV7-8	-	TRBJ2-7	TGTGCCAGCAGCTTTCCGGGACAGGTGCGCGAGCAGTACTTC	CASSFPGQVREQYF
-	TRBV11-3	-	TRBJ2-2	TGTGCCAGCAGCTTAGCTACGAACACCGGGGAGCTGTTTTTT	CASSLATNTGELFF
-	TRBV6-1	-	TRBJ1-5	TGTGCCAGCAGGGACGGGGGGGGAGGAAATCAGCCCCAGCATTTT	CASRDGGGGNQPQHF
TRBD1	TRBV6-5	-	TRBJ1-3	TGTGCCAGCAGTTACGCTACAGGGGTATCTGGAAACACCATATATTTT	CASSYATGVSGNTIYF
-	TRBV19	few	TRBJ1-4	TGTGCCAGTAGTATAGGGCTTCAGGGAGGTGAAAAACTGTTTTTT	CASSIGLQGGEKLFF
-	TRBV19	-	TRBJ1-5	TGTGCCAGTAGTGTTGATGGGGGCGGCAATCAGCCCCAGCATTTT	CASSVDGGGNQPQHF
TRBD1	TRBV28	-	TRBJ1-2	TGTGCCAGCAGTTGGGGACAGGGAGCCTATGGCTACACCTTC	CASSWGQGAYGYTF
-	TRBV2	-	TRBJ2-2	TGTGCCAGCATAGGAGGACCGAACACCGGGGAGCTGTTTTTT	CASIGGPNTGELFF
TRBD1	TRBV28	-	TRBJ1-2	TGTGCCAGCAGGCTGGGACAGGGGTTTGGCTACACCTTC	CASRLGQGFGYTF
-	TRBV15	-	TRBJ1-1	TGTGCCACCAGCAGAGTAGGGGCAGAGAACACTGAAGCTTTCTTT	CATSRVGAENTEAFF
-	TRBV10-3	-	TRBJ2-1	TGTGCCATCAGTGAGACTTACAATGAGCAGTTCTTC	CAISETYNEQFF
-	TRBV12-5	-	TRBJ1-2	TGTGCTAGTGGTTTAACAGGCCAGGGTGGTGGCTACACCTTC	CASGLTGQGGGYTF
-	TRBV5-1	-	TRBJ2-5	TGCGCCAGCAGCCCTCCACATATAGGGGGTTCGGAGACCCAGTACTTC	CASSPPHIGGSETQYF
-	TRBV5-1	-	TRBJ2-3	TGCGCCAGCAGCGAGGCCAGCACAGATACGCAGTATTTT	CASSEASTDTQYF
TRBD1	TRBV5-1	once	TRBJ1-2	TGCGCCAGCAGCGTGAACAGGGGCAGCGGCTATGGCTACACCTTC	CASSVNRGSGYGYTF
-	TRBV14	-	TRBJ2-3	TGTGCCAGCAGCCATCCACTCACAGATACGCAGTATTTT	CASSHPLTDTQYF
TRBD1	TRBV29-1	-	TRBJ1-1	TGCAGCGCTTTAGGGGGCGCGACCACTGAAGCTTTCTTT	CSALGGATTEAFF
TRBD2	TRBV7-9	-	TRBJ2-2	TGTGCCAGCAGCCCCGTCGGTTTACTAGCGGGAGCCGGGGAGCTGTTTTTT	CASSPVGLLAGAGELFF
TRBD2	TRBV5-1	-	TRBJ2-5	TGCGCCAGCAGCGGTAGCGGGAGAAGTCTTCAAGAGACCCAGTACTTC	CASSGSGRSLQETQYF
-	TRBV29-1	-	TRBJ2-5	TGCAGCGTGGCCGGGACAAACCAAGAGACCCAGTACTTC	CSVAGTNQETQYF
-	TRBV6-1	-	TRBJ2-3	TGTGCCAGCAGTGCCCCGTTATGGGCTTCTAGCACAGATACGCAGTATTTT	CASSAPLWASSTDTQYF
TRBD1	TRBV27	-	TRBJ1-1	TGTGCCAGCAGCCGATCCCGGGACAGGGCCGGGTTGAACACTGAAGCTTTCTTT	CASSRSRDRAGLNTEAFF
-	TRBV6-6	-	TRBJ1-5	TGTGCCAGCAGTTACGGCGGATACAATCAGCCCCAGCATTTT	CASSYGGYNQPQHF
-	TRBV6-1	-	TRBJ2-7	TGTGCCAGCACCGGGGGGCGGGGGACCTACGAGCAGTACTTC	CASTGGRGTYEQYF
TRBD1	TRBV27	-	TRBJ2-7	TGTGCCAGCAGTTTAGATCGACAGGGTCGATACGAGCAGTACTTC	CASSLDRQGRYEQYF
-	TRBV7-2	-	TRBJ2-5	TGTGCCAGCAGCCCAAAACAAGAGACCCAGTACTTC	CASSPKQETQYF
-	TRBV15	-	TRBJ2-6	TGTGCCACCAGCAGAGGAATGAGCTCTGGGGCCAACGTCCTGACTTTC	CATSRGMSSGANVLTF
TRBD1	TRBV6-5	-	TRBJ2-7	TGTGCCAGCAGTCCGACCGGGACAGGGACCTACGAGCAGTACTTC	CASSPTGTGTYEQYF
-	TRBV21-1	-	TRBJ2-3	TGTGCCAGCAGCAATGGGACAGGGCCTACAGATACGCAGTATTTT	CASSNGTGPTDTQYF
TRBD2	TRBV7-9	once	TRBJ2-7	TGTGCCAGCAGCGACAGCGGGAGGGCCTCTCGCGAGCAGTACTTC	CASSDSGRASREQYF
-	TRBV6-6	once	TRBJ2-1	TGTACCAGCAGCCCCCTTATGGGCAGGGGTGAGCATGAGCAGTTCTTC	CTSSPLMGRGEHEQFF
-	TRBV6-4	-	TRBJ2-2	TGTGCCAGCAGCAGGGCTTTTGGTGACACCGGGGAGCTGTTTTTT	CASSRAFGDTGELFF
TRBD2	TRBV5-1	-	TRBJ2-1	TGCGCCAGCAGCTTGGCTAGCGGCCCCTACAATGAGCAGTTCTTC	CASSLASGPYNEQFF
-	TRBV20-1	-	TRBJ1-2	TGCAGTGCTACGAACTATGGCTACACCTTC	CSATNYGYTF
-	TRBV11-2	-	TRBJ2-1	TGTGCCAGCAGCACTCGTTCCAATGAGCAGTTCTTC	CASSTRSNEQFF
-	TRBV5-5	-	TRBJ2-1	TGTGCCAGCTGCCAGGGCGTGGGTTCCTACAATGAGCAGTTCTTC	CASCQGVGSYNEQFF
-	TRBV15	-	TRBJ2-7	TGTGCCACCAGCAGAGATCCTTCGGGGTACGAGCAGTACTTC	CATSRDPSGYEQYF
-	TRBV7-2	-	TRBJ2-2	TGTGCCAGCACCTCCAGGGCTAGGTCCCAATCCGGGGAGCTGTTTTTT	CASTSRARSQSGELFF
TRBD1	TRBV2	-	TRBJ1-1	TGTGCCAGCACTACGACAGGGCGGACCACTGAAGCTTTCTTT	CASTTTGRTTEAFF
-	TRBV5-1	-	TRBJ1-4	TGCGCCAGCAGCAGGACACGGCGGACTAATGAAAAACTGTTTTTT	CASSRTRRTNEKLFF
TRBD1	TRBV7-2	-	TRBJ2-3	TGTGCCAGCAGCTTAGGGGACAGACTCACAGATACGCAGTATTTT	CASSLGDRLTDTQYF
TRBD1	TRBV28	-	TRBJ1-5	TGTGCCAGCATCAACAGGGGTCCTAATCAGCCCCAGCATTTT	CASINRGPNQPQHF
-	TRBV6-6	-	TRBJ2-1	TGTGCCAGCAGTTACCGGCCCGGGTGGCTTAATGAGCAGTTCTTC	CASSYRPGWLNEQFF
-	TRBV28	-	TRBJ2-5	TGTGCCAGCAGTTTCTCGGGAACAGAGACCCAGTACTTC	CASSFSGTETQYF
-	TRBV2	-	TRBJ2-3	TGTGCCAGCAGTGTTGGGACTTCCACAGATACGCAGTATTTT	CASSVGTSTDTQYF